A single T cell receptor beta chain is shown here with its context. Its antigen is unidentified. The TCR beta CDR3 regions underwent amplification using RNA transcripts as the source. In the first-round RT-PCR of the TCR CDR3, the HTBI primer set was used. MiXCR, applied by TCRdb to the multiplex PCR reads, yields one record per CDR3 protein. The sample records some 580,000 distinct CDR3 sequences, roughly 15% being singletons. These data are taken from a study of T cells in Graves' hyperthyroidism and ophthalmopathy. Germline CDR1 and CDR2: MNHEY and SMNVEV (reference sequence). The length of the CDR3 is 15 residues. Between the trimmed V and J ends, which lost 6 bases and 3 bases, there was a span of 16 bases. Notes on the study in general: A 13 V-J model separated ophthalmopathy from stable hyperthyroidism. The model foresaw ophthalmopathy a median around 6.8 months prior to onset.

Ophthalmopathy patients had Clinical Activity Score at least 3, NOSPECS grade at least 4, duration under 3 months. Patients were excluded for uncontrolled infection, other autoimmune disease, pregnancy or lactation. The rearrangement links TRBV27 to TRBJ2-3; D uncertain. The receptor was isolated from a woman aged 40-49 years with Graves' ophthalmopathy. The sequenced sample was blood. As DNA, the CDR3 is TGTGCCAGCAGCAACCGGTACCCAGAAACAGATACGCAGTATTTT. This codes for CASSNRYPETDTQYF.